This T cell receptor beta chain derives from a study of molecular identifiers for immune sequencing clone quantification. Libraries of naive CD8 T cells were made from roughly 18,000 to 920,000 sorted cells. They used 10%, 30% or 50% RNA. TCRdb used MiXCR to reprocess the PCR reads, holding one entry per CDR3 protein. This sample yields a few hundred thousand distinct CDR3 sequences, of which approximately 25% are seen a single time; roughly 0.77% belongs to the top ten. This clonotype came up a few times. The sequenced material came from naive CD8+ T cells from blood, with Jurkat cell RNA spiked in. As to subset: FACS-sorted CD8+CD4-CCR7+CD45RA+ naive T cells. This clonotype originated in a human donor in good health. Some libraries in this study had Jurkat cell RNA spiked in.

CDR3 loop: CASSPGKGRLRNQPQHF. The CDR3, as DNA: TGTGCCAGCAGCCCGGGAAAGGGACGTCTTCGCAATCAGCCCCAGCATTTT. The gene calls are TRBV6-5 and TRBJ1-5, with D perhaps matching TRBD1 (5 bases). CDR1 is MNHEY and CDR2 is SVGAGI in the germline V gene. V was trimmed by 6 bases and J by 2 bases, leaving 20 bases between them. This CDR3 comprises 17 residues.